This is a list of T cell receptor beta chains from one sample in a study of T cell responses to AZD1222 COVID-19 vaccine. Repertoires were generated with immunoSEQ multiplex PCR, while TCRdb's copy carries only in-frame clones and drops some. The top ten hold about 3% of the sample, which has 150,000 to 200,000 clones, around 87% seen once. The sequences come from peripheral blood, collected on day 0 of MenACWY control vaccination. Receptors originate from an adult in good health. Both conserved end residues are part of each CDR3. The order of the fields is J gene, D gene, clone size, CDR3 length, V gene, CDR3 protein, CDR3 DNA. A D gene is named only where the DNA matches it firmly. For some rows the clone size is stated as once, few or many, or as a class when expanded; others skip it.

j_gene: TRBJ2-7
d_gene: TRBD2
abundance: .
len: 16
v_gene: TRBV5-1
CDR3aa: CASSWGLAGSAYEQYF
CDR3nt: TGCGCCAGCAGCTGGGGACTAGCGGGATCCGCCTACGAGCAGTACTTC

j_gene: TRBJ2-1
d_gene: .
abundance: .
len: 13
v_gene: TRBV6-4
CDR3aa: CASSETASGEQFF
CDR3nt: TGTGCCAGCAGTGAGACAGCGTCGGGTGAGCAGTTCTTC

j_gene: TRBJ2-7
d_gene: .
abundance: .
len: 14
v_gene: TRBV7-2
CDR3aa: CASSLALMPYEQYF
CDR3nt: TGTGCCAGCAGCTTAGCGCTAATGCCCTACGAGCAGTACTTC

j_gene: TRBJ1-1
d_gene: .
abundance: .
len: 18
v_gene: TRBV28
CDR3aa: CASSFLFRAGHLYTEAFF
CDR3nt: TGTGCCAGCAGTTTCCTATTCAGGGCAGGGCATCTGTACACTGAAGCTTTCTTT

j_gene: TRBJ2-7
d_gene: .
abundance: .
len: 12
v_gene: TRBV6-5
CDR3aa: CASRSQGAEQYF
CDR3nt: TGTGCCAGCAGATCTCAGGGAGCTGAGCAGTACTTC

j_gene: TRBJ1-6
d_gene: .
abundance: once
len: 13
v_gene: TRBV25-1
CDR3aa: CASSATGSSPLHF
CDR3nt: TGTGCCAGCAGTGCAACAGGGAGTTCACCCCTCCACTTT

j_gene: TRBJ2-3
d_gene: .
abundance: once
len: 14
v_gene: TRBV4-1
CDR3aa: CASSPRQGGDTQYF
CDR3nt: TGCGCCAGCAGCCCCCGACAGGGAGGAGATACGCAGTATTTT

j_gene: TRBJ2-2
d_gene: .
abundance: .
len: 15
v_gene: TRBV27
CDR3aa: CASSLAPGDTGELFF
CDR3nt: TGTGCCAGCAGTTTAGCGCCAGGGGACACCGGGGAGCTGTTTTTT

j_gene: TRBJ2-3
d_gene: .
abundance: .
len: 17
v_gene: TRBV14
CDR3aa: CASSQAGAHLFGDTQYF
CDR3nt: TGTGCCAGCAGCCAAGCCGGCGCTCACCTTTTCGGAGATACGCAGTATTTT

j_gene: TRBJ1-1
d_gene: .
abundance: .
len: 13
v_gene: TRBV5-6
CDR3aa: CASTISGGAEAFF
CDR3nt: TGTGCCAGCACCATCTCGGGAGGGGCTGAAGCTTTCTTT

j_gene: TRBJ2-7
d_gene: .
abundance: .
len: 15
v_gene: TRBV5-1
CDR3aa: CASSLYRVSSYEQYF
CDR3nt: TGCGCCAGCAGCTTGTACCGGGTCAGCTCCTACGAGCAGTACTTC

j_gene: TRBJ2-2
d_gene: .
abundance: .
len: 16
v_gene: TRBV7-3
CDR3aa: CASSLVGGGDTGELFF
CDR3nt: TGTGCCAGCAGCCTGGTTGGGGGAGGCGACACCGGGGAGCTGTTTTTT

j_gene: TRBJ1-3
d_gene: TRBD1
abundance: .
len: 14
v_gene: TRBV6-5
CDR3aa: CASSYTGTGDTIYF
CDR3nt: TGTGCCAGCAGTTACACTGGGACAGGGGACACCATATATTTT

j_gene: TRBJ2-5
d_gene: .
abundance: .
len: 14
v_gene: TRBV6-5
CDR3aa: CASREGGLGETQYF
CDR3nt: TGTGCCAGCAGGGAGGGGGGCCTCGGAGAGACCCAGTACTTC

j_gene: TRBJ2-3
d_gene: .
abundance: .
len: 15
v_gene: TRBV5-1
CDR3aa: CASSFFGSPTDTQYF
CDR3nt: TGCGCCAGCAGCTTCTTCGGGAGCCCCACAGATACGCAGTATTTT

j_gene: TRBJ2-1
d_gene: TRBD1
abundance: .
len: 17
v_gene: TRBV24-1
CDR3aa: CATSDATTGVRNNEQFF
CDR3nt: TGTGCCACCAGTGATGCTACCACAGGGGTTAGGAACAATGAGCAGTTCTTC

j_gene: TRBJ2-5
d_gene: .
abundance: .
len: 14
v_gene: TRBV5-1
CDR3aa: CASSGPGRAETQYF
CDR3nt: TGCGCCAGCAGCGGACCCGGGCGCGCGGAGACCCAGTACTTC

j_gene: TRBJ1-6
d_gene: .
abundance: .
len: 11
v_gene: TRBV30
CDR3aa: CAWSVGSPLHF
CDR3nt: TGTGCCTGGAGTGTAGGTTCACCCCTCCACTTT

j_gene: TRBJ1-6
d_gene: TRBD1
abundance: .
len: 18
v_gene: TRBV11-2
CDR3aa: CASSLIKGTGGPQSPLHF
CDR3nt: TGTGCCAGCAGCTTAATCAAAGGGACAGGGGGCCCCCAATCACCCCTCCACTTT

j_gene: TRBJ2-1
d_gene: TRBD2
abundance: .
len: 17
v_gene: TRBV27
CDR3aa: CASSLLPSGSSYNEQFF
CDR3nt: TGTGCCAGCAGTTTATTGCCTAGCGGGAGCTCCTACAATGAGCAGTTCTTC

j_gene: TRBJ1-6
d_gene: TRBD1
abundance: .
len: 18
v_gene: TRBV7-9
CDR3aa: CASSTGTGRNSYNSPLHF
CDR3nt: TGTGCCAGCAGCACCGGGACAGGACGTAACTCCTATAATTCACCCCTCCACTTT

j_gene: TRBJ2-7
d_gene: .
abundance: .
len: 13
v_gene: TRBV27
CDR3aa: CASSLARAYEQYF
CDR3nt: TGTGCCAGCAGTTTGGCCAGGGCTTACGAGCAGTACTTC

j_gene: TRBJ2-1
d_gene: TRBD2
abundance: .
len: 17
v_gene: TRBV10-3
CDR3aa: CAISPGGSGRAGNEQFF
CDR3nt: TGTGCCATCAGTCCCGGGGGTAGCGGGAGGGCCGGGAATGAGCAGTTCTTC

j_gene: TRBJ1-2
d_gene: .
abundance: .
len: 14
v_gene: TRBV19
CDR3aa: CASSIWATNYGYTF
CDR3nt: TGTGCCAGTAGTATATGGGCCACTAACTATGGCTACACCTTC

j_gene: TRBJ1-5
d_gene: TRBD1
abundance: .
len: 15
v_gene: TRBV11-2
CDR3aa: CASSLGDREGQPQHF
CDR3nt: TGTGCCAGCAGCTTAGGTGACAGGGAGGGTCAGCCCCAGCATTTT

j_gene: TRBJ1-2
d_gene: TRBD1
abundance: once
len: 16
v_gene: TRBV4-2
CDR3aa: CASSQDRDRGSFGYTF
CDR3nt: TGTGCCAGCAGCCAGGACCGGGACAGGGGATCTTTTGGCTACACCTTC